Sequencing of this T cell receptor (beta chain) was carried out in a study of shared clonotypes between healthy human individuals. Comments on this clone: The target antigen is unknown.

Positive CCR7 selection of CD45RO-negative cells yielded the naive CD8 cells, and terminally differentiated effector memory CD45RA+ cells were excluded. Adults of Caucasian background living in Nashville, Tennessee made up all donors. This CDR3 spans 14 amino acids. Germline CDR1 reads MGHDK; CDR2 reads SYGVNS. Between the trimmed V and J ends, which lost 6 bases and 4 bases, there was a span of 14 bases. In the study's own analysis: Because ImmunoSEQ provided only junction sequences with no quality scores, the filtering differed. Generated by immunoSEQ multiplex PCR, the TCRdb table keeps only in-frame clones and is missing some. Clonal size and the V and J genes are those of that table, whereas D and trimming came from the DNA. The sample lists 2 million to 2.5 million clones; about 95% were seen once. Whole-study results and caveats: Exclusively blood specimens were collected; tissue repertoires likely differ. Enrolling few donors narrowed the genetic and exposure-history diversity that was represented.

The sample taken for sequencing was naive CD8+ T cells sorted from blood. V and J are TRBV25-1 and TRBJ2-3; D may be TRBD1 (6 bases). The source is a man younger than 30 in good health. CDR3 amino acids: CASSILTGPDTQYF. CDR3 bases: TGTGCCAGCAGCATACTCACAGGGCCAGATACGCAGTATTTT.